The 29 T cell receptor beta chains below were found in one sample sequenced in a study of early T cells in non-severe SARS-CoV-2 infection. TCRdb recomputed calls from the 5' RACE reads with MiXCR, one row per CDR3 protein. The data hold 40,000 to 50,000 distinct CDR3 sequences, with roughly an eighth observed a single time. What was sequenced was whole blood. The receptors here all came from an adult who was a healthcare worker with PCR-confirmed SARS-CoV-2 infection or an uninfected control (not recorded which).

This clonotype was found a few times. The J gene is TRBJ2-3, the V gene TRBV5-1; D not certain. This CDR3 has 14 residues. Trimming shortened V by 4 bases and J by 4 bases, and 13 bases separated the two germline ends. The germline CDR1 and CDR2 sequences are SGHRS and YFSETQ. The CDR3 region is CASSPSPGADTQYF. DNA of the CDR3: TGCGCCAGCAGCCCCTCCCCTGGGGCAGATACGCAGTATTTT.

This clonotype came up many times. The J gene is TRBJ1-6, the V gene TRBV18; TRBD1 matches at 7 bases. Germline V gives CDR1 KGHSH, CDR2 LQKENI. Trimming at V came to 6 bases and at J to 6 bases, leaving 2 bases not matched to a gene. This CDR3 contains 13 residues. The CDR3 reads CASSRDSNSPLHF. The CDR3 DNA reads as TGTGCCAGCTCCCGGGACAGTAATTCACCCCTCCACTTT.

In its sample, this clonotype was seen many times. The CDR3 nucleotides are TGCAGCGTTGAAGATCAAGCAGGGGGAAATGGCTACACCTTC. Translated, it gives CSVEDQAGGNGYTF. The gene calls are TRBV29-1 and TRBJ1-2; 7 nucleotides line up with TRBD1. The CDR3 has 14 amino acids. Germline V CDR1 and CDR2: SQVTM, ANQGSEA. V lost 0 bases to trimming and J lost 6 bases; unmatched junction nucleotides: 7.

This clonotype was recorded many times. The CDR3 DNA follows: TGCAGTGCTTCCGACAGGAGGAACACCGGGGAGCTGTTTTTT. Amino acid sequence: CSASDRRNTGELFF. This chain joins TRBV20-1 and TRBJ2-2, with D possibly being TRBD1 (6 bases). In germline, CDR1 is DFQATT, CDR2 SNEGSKA (reference sequence). CDR3 length equals 14 residues. V was clipped by 5 bases and J by 1 base, with 11 bases between them.

There are many counts of this clonotype. The CDR3 here is CASSVWTSGSTDTQYF. CDR3 DNA sequence: TGTGCCAGCAGTGTGTGGACTAGCGGGAGCACAGATACGCAGTATTTT. The J gene is TRBJ2-3, the V gene TRBV2; 11 nucleotides agree with TRBD2. V lost 4 bases and J lost 0; bases outside the gene matches: 3. The germline gives CDR1 SNHLY, CDR2 FYNNEI. This CDR3 spans 16 amino acids.

This clonotype was found many times. V gene TRBV20-1 combines with J gene TRBJ1-6; 9 bases map to TRBD1. In germline, CDR1 is DFQATT, CDR2 SNEGSKA (reference sequence). The CDR3 has 17 amino acids. V lost 0 bases and J lost 7; bases outside the gene matches: 10. The CDR3 DNA follows: TGCAGTGCTAGAGATATGGACAGGGGAGATTTCAATTCACCCCTCCACTTT. Its protein product is CSARDMDRGDFNSPLHF.

This clonotype came up many times. The chain has TRBV5-1 and TRBJ2-3, with 9 bases aligning to TRBD1. Trimming at V came to 4 bases and at J to 3 bases, leaving 6 bases not matched to a gene. The CDR3 is 15 amino acids. In germline, CDR1 is SGHRS, CDR2 YFSETQ. As DNA, the CDR3 is TGCGCCAGCAGCGTGGGACAGGGTCAGACAGATACGCAGTATTTT. It yields the protein CASSVGQGQTDTQYF.

The chain uses TRBV18 and TRBJ2-1; either TRBD1 or TRBD2 may supply D (5 bases each). CDR3 length equals 15 residues. The germline V gene encodes CDR1 KGHSH and CDR2 LQKENI. V shed 5 bases and J shed 5 bases, with 16 bases lying between them. CDR3 bases: TGTGCCAGCTCATCAATTCCGGGACCCAACAATGAGCAGTTCTTC. This encodes CASSSIPGPNNEQFF.

This clonotype occurred many times. The V and J genes are TRBV20-1 and TRBJ2-1; the match to TRBD2 covers 10 bases. V lost 6 bases and J lost 7; bases outside the gene matches: 6. Per the germline V gene, CDR1 is DFQATT and CDR2 is SNEGSKA (reference sequence). The CDR3 has 13 amino acids. CDR3 amino acids: CSATLAGVNEQFF. Written as DNA, the CDR3 is TGCAGTGCGACCCTAGCGGGAGTGAATGAGCAGTTCTTC.

This clonotype was observed a few times. The gene calls are TRBV12-3 or TRBV12-4 and TRBJ1-1; TRBD1 agrees at 7 bases. V shed 5 bases, J shed 7 bases, and the junction held 7 bases outside the gene matches. This CDR3 spans 13 amino acids. CDR3 in amino acids: CASSQQGFGEAFF. DNA for the CDR3: TGTGCCAGCAGTCAACAGGGGTTTGGTGAAGCTTTCTTT.

The chain is built from TRBV5-1 and TRBJ2-6, with D uncertain. From germline, CDR1 is SGHRS and CDR2 YFSETQ. V was trimmed by 4 bases and J by 1 base, leaving 12 bases between them. This CDR3 has 16 amino acids. The CDR3 sequence: CASSPLLGSGANVLTF. In nucleotides, the CDR3 is TGCGCCAGCAGCCCGCTATTGGGTTCTGGGGCCAACGTCCTGACTTTC.

A few counts support this clonotype. The rearrangement joins TRBV7-2 to TRBJ1-6; tentatively, D is TRBD1 (6 bases). The CDR3 totals 17 residues. Germline assignment: CDR1 SGHTA and CDR2 FQGNSA. V was shortened by 1 base and J by 9 bases, with 19 bases between the two germline ends. CDR3 protein: CASSLDPTRGGSSPLHF. The CDR3 nucleotides read TGTGCCAGCAGCTTAGACCCCACCAGGGGAGGAAGTTCACCCCTCCACTTT.

This clonotype was counted at least ten times. The chain couples TRBV5-1 to TRBJ2-7, with D maybe TRBD2 (6 bases). The germline V gene has CDR1 SGHRS and CDR2 YFSETQ. Trimming stripped 4 bases from V and 0 bases from J, with 11 bases between. This CDR3 is 14 amino acids long. The DNA for the CDR3 is TGCGCCAGCAGCGCCTACGGGGGCTCCTACGAGCAGTACTTC. Residues: CASSAYGGSYEQYF.

V is TRBV28 and J is TRBJ2-2, with 9 bases aligning to TRBD1. Germline loops: CDR1 MDHEN, CDR2 SYDVKM. CDR3 size: 15 residues. V shed 6 bases and J 10 bases; nucleotides not matched to a gene: 12. CDR3 in amino acids: CASRPLTGGGQELFF. The CDR3 nucleotides are TGTGCCAGCAGGCCCCTGACAGGGGGAGGCCAGGAGCTGTTTTTT.

With respect to this clonotype: Just one base apart from a much larger clone, this may be a read error. The J gene is TRBJ2-3, the V gene TRBV29-1; D possibly corresponds to TRBD1 (5 bases). CDR3 length: 12 residues. CDR1 is SQVTM, CDR2 ANQGSEA, per germline. The CDR3, as DNA: TGCAGCGTTGACACAGGATCAGATACGCGGTATTTT. Its protein is CSVDTGSDTRYF.

This chain links TRBV29-1 with TRBJ2-1; possibly TRBD1 for D (6 bases). CDR3 length: 13 amino acids. The V gene's germline CDR1 is SQVTM and CDR2 ANQGSEA. The V end was cut by 4 bases, the J end by 4 bases, with 11 bases between. The CDR3, as DNA: TGCAGCGTTGCCCCAGGGGAATACAATGAGCAGTTCTTC. Its protein is CSVAPGEYNEQFF.

The chain uses TRBV7-9 and TRBJ1-1; D unresolved. V was cut by 6 bases and J by 4 bases, with 3 bases left in between. Germline CDR1 and CDR2: SEHNR and FQNEAQ (reference sequence). CDR3 length: 10 amino acids. This CDR3 is CASSPTEAFF. The CDR3 DNA is TGTGCCAGCAGTCCCACTGAAGCTTTCTTT.

This sequence joins TRBV7-6 and TRBJ2-1, with D tentatively TRBD2 (6 bases). CDR1 is SGHVS and CDR2 is FNYEAQ in the germline V gene. This CDR3 is 13 amino acids long. Trimming cost V 4 bases and J 8 bases, with 12 bases left between them. The CDR3 reads CASSWTMGDEQFF. In DNA form, the CDR3 reads TGTGCCAGCAGCTGGACTATGGGGGATGAGCAGTTCTTC.

V usage is TRBV28 and J usage is TRBJ1-2; TRBD1 is a possible D gene (5 bases). Per the germline V gene, CDR1 is MDHEN and CDR2 is SYDVKM. This CDR3 has 12 residues. The V and J ends lost 5 bases and 10 bases respectively, with 14 bases between them. The CDR3 sequence: CASSTRDRLYTF. CDR3 in DNA: TGTGCCAGCAGTACCCGGGACCGACTCTACACCTTC.

This clonotype was counted at least ten times. This rearrangement joins TRBV19 to TRBJ2-1; 13 bases align to TRBD2. The CDR3 contains 17 residues. Germline CDR1 LNHDA, CDR2 SQIVND (reference sequence). V lost 6 bases and J lost 7; bases outside the gene matches: 12. CDR3 nucleotide sequence: TGTGCCAGTAGACGAGGGGCCCGACTAGCGGGAGGTAATGAGCAGTTCTTC. Its protein product is CASRRGARLAGGNEQFF.

There are a few counts of this clonotype. This rearrangement joins TRBV6-4 to TRBJ2-2, with TRBD1 matching over 8 bases. Looked up from germline, CDR1 is MRHNA and CDR2 is SNTAGT. There are 14 residues in the CDR3. V shed 4 bases, J shed 4 bases, and the junction held 2 bases outside the gene matches. DNA for the CDR3: TGTGCCAGCAGTGCGACAGGGGCCACCGGGGAGCTGTTTTTT. It translates to CASSATGATGELFF.

This clonotype was seen a handful of times. The J gene is TRBJ2-1, the V gene TRBV28, with no clear D. Germline CDR1 MDHEN, CDR2 SYDVKM. V was pared by 3 bases and J by 4 bases, with 4 bases between. This CDR3 spans 12 amino acids. CDR3 in DNA: TGTGCCAGCAGTTTCCTGTACAATGAGCAGTTCTTC. This translates into CASSFLYNEQFF.

This clonotype was detected a few times. This chain joins TRBV28 and TRBJ2-3; 9 bases are shared with TRBD2. V gave up 4 bases and J gave up 4 bases; unmatched junction bases: 6. Germline values: CDR1 MDHEN, CDR2 SYDVKM. CDR3 size: 15 residues. The CDR3 region is CASSSQAGGADTQYF. CDR3 DNA sequence: TGTGCCAGCAGTTCCCAAGCGGGAGGCGCAGATACGCAGTATTTT.

This chain joins TRBV7-9 and TRBJ2-3; D might be TRBD1 (5 bases). V was shortened by 5 bases and J by 1 base, with 13 bases between the two germline ends. In germline, CDR1 is SEHNR, CDR2 FQNEAQ (reference sequence). The CDR3 runs to 15 residues. CDR3 loop: CASSHRQKRTDTQYF. DNA of the CDR3: TGTGCCAGCAGCCACCGACAGAAGCGCACAGATACGCAGTATTTT.

In this sample, this clonotype turned up many times. The chain carries TRBV4-1 and TRBJ2-7; D is undetermined. CDR1 and CDR2 from the germline V gene are MGHRA and YSYEKL. The CDR3 has 13 amino acids. V was pared by 0 bases and J by 4 bases, with 7 bases between. The CDR3 here is CASSQDVGYEQYF. CDR3 in DNA: TGCGCCAGCAGCCAAGATGTGGGGTACGAGCAGTACTTC.

This clonotype was seen ten or more times. The chain couples TRBV4-1 to TRBJ2-3, with 16 bases matching TRBD2. CDR3 length: 18 amino acids. CDR1 is MGHRA and CDR2 is YSYEKL in the germline V gene. After removal of 2 bases from V and 2 bases from J, the junction contained 4 bases not matched to a gene. CDR3 in amino acids: CASSQMGTSGGATDTQYF. Written as DNA, the CDR3 is TGCGCCAGCAGCCAAATGGGGACTAGCGGGGGGGCCACAGATACGCAGTATTTT.

The V and J genes are TRBV18 and TRBJ1-1; no definite D call. This CDR3 comprises 13 residues. Trimming removed 0 bases from V and 7 bases from J, with 9 bases in between. Per the germline V gene, CDR1 is KGHSH and CDR2 is LQKENI. The CDR3 loop is CASSPPSQHEAFF. CDR3 DNA: TGTGCCAGCTCACCACCGTCCCAGCATGAAGCTTTCTTT.

This clonotype was picked up many times. The V gene is TRBV30, the J gene TRBJ1-4; 9 bases fit TRBD1. CDR3 length: 19 amino acids. V shed 3 bases and J 1 base; nucleotides not matched to a gene: 15. CDR1 is GTSNPN, CDR2 SVGIG, per germline (reference sequence). In nucleotides, the CDR3 is TGTGCCTGGAGGCCCTCCCGGGACAGGGAGATTCAAACTAATGAAAAACTGTTTTTT. Residues: CAWRPSRDREIQTNEKLFF.

V usage is TRBV3-1 and J usage is TRBJ2-1; D remains ambiguous. Germline V gene lookup returns CDR1 LGHDT and CDR2 YNNKEL (reference sequence). Trimming took 0 bases from V and 3 from J, leaving 12 bases between them. The CDR3 runs 16 residues. In nucleotides, the CDR3 is TGTGCCAGCAGCCAAGATCTTACGGAGTACTACAATGAGCAGTTCTTC. It translates to CASSQDLTEYYNEQFF.